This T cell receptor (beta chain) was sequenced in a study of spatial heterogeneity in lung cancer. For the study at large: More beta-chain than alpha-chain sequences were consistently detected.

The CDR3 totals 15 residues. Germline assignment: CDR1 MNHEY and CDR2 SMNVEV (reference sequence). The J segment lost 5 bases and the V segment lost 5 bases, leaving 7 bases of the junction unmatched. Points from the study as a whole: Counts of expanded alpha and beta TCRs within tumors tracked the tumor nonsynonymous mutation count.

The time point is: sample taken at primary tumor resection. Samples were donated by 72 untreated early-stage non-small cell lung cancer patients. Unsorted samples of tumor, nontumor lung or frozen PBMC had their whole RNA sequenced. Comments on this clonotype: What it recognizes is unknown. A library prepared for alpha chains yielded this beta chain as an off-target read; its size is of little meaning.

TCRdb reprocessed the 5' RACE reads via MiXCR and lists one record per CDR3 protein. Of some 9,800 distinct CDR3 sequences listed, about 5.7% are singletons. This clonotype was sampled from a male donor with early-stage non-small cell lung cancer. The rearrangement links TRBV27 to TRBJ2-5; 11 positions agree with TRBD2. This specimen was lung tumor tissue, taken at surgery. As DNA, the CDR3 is TGTGCCAGCAGTCCAAGACTAGCGGGAAGGGAGACCCAGTACTTC. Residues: CASSPRLAGRETQYF.